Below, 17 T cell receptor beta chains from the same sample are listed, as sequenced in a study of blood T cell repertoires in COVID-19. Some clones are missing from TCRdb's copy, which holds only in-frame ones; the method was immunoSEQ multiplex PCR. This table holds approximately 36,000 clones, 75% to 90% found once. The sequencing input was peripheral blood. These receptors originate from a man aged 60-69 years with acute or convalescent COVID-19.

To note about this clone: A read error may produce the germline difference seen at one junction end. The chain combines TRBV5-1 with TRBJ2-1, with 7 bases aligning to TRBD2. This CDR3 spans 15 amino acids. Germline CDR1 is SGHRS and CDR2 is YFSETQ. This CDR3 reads CASTLPSGGTNEQFF. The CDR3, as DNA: TGCGCCAGCACCTTGCCTAGCGGAGGCACGAATGAGCAGTTCTTC.

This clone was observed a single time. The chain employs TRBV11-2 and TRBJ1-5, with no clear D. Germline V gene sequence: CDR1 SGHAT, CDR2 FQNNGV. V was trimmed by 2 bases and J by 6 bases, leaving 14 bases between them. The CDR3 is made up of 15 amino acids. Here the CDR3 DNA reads TGTGCCAGCAGCTTAAGCGGGGAACGAGGTCAGCCCCAGCATTTT. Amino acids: CASSLSGERGQPQHF.

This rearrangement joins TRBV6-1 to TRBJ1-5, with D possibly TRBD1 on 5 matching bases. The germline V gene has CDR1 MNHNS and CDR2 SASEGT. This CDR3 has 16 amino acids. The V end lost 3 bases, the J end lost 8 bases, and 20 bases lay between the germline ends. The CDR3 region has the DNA TGTGCCAGCAGTGAGATACCGGGCCAGCCCAGGGAGCCCCAGCATTTT. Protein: CASSEIPGQPREPQHF.

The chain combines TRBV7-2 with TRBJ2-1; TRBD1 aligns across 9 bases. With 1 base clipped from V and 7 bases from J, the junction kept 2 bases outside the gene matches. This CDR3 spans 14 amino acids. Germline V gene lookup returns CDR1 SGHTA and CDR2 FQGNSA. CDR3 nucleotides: TGTGCCAGCAGCTTAGACAGGGGGCGAAATGAGCAGTTCTTC. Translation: CASSLDRGRNEQFF.

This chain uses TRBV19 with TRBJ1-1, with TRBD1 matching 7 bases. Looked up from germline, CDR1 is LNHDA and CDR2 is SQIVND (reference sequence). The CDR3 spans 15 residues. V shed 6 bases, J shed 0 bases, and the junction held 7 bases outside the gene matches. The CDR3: CASRPAQGMNTEAFF. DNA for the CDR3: TGTGCCAGTAGGCCCGCACAGGGGATGAACACTGAAGCTTTCTTT.

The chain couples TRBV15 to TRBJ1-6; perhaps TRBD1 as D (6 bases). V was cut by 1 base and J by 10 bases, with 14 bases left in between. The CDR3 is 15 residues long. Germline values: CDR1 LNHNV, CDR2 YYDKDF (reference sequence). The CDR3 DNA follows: TGTGCCACCAGCAGAGGGCAGGGAGGGGGGTCACCCCTCCACTTT. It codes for CATSRGQGGGSPLHF.

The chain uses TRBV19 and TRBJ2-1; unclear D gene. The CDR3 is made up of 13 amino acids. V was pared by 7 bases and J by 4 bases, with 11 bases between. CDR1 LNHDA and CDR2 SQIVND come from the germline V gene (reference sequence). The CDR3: CASNADPYNEQFF. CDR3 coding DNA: TGTGCCAGTAATGCGGATCCTTACAATGAGCAGTTCTTC.

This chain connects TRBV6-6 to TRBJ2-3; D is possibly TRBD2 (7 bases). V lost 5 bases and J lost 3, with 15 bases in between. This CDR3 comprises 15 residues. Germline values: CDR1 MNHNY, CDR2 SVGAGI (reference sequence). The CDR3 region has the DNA TGTGCCAGCAGTCGAACAGGGAGGGCAACAGATACGCAGTATTTT. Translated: CASSRTGRATDTQYF.

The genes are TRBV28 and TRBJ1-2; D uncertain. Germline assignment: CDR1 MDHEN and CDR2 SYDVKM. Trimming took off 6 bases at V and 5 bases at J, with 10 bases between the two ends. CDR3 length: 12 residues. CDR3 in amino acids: CASREGLYGYTF. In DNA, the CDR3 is TGTGCCAGCAGGGAAGGACTTTATGGCTACACCTTC.

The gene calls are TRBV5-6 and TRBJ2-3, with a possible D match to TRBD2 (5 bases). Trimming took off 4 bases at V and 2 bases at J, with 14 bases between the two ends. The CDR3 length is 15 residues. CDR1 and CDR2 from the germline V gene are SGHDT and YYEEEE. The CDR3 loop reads CASSPRTGNTDTQYF. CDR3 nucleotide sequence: TGTGCCAGCAGCCCAAGGACGGGGAACACAGATACGCAGTATTTT.

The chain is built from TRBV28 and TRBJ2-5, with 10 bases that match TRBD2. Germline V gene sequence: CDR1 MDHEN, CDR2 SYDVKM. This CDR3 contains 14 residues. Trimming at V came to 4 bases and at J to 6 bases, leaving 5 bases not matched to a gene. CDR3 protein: CASSSSGRSKTQYF. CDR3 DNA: TGTGCCAGCAGTTCTAGCGGGAGAAGTAAGACCCAGTACTTC.

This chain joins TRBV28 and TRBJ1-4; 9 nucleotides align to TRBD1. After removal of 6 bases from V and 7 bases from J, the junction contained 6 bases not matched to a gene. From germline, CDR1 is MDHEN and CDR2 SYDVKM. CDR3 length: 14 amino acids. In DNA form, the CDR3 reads TGTGCCAGCAGAGAGACAGGGGGTGGTGAAAAACTGTTTTTT. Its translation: CASRETGGGEKLFF.

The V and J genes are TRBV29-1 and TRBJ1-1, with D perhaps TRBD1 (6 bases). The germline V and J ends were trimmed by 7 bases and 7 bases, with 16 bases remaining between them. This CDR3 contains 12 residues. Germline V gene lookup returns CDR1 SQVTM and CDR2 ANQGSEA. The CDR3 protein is CSAPEGDGEAFF. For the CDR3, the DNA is TGCAGCGCACCAGAGGGGGACGGTGAAGCTTTCTTT.

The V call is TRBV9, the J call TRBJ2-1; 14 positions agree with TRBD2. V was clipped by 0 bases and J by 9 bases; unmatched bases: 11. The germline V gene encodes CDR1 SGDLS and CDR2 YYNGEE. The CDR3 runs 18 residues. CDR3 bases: TGTGCCAGCAGCGTAGTGTCCGCGACTAGCGGGAGGGGCGGTGAGCAGTTCTTC. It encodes CASSVVSATSGRGGEQFF.

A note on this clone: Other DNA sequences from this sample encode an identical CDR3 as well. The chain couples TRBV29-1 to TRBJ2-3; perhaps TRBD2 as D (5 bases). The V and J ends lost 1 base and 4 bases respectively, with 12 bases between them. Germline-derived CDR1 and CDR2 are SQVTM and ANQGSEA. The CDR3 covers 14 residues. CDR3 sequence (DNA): TGCAGCGTTGAAGGAGGGAGAGGCGCAGATACGCAGTATTTT. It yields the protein CSVEGGRGADTQYF.

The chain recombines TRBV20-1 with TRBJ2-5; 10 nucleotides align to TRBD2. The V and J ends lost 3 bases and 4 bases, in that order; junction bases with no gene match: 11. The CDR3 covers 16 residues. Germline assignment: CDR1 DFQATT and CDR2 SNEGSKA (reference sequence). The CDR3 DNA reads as TGCAGTGCTAGTATATCGGCTAGCGGGAGTTTAGAGACCCAGTACTTC. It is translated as CSASISASGSLETQYF.

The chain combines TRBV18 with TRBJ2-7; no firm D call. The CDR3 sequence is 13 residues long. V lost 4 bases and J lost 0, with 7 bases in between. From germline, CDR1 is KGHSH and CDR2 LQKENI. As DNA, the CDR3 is TGTGCCAGCTCACTTGCTAGCTCCTACGAGCAGTACTTC. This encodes CASSLASSYEQYF.